The 16 T cell receptor beta chains presented below share a single source sample, sequenced in a study of CD8+ T cells in alopecia areata. Following extraction, RNA underwent reverse transcription to cDNA, which served as the sequencing template. Repertoires were generated with immunoSEQ multiplex PCR, while TCRdb's copy carries only in-frame clones and drops some. In the table there are 150,000 to 200,000 clones, approximately 65% of which are singletons. The specimen comprised CD8+ T cells sorted from blood, sampled at week 0. These TCRs come from a human donor with alopecia areata.

With respect to this clone: One junction end disagrees with the germline gene, perhaps due to a read error. The V call is TRBV7-9, the J call TRBJ2-6, with D tentatively TRBD1 (5 bases). CDR3 length: 14 residues. CDR1 SEHNR and CDR2 FQNEAQ come from the germline V gene (reference sequence). The CDR3 DNA reads TGTGCCAGCAGCCGCGAAGCTGGGGCCAACGCCCTGACTTTC. It codes for CASSREAGANALTF.

The V and J genes are TRBV7-9 and TRBJ1-1, with 7 bases matching TRBD1. The V and J ends lost 2 bases and 1 base, in that order; junction bases with no gene match: 1. This CDR3 has 14 residues. In germline, CDR1 is SEHNR, CDR2 FQNEAQ (reference sequence). CDR3 loop: CASSLRQGNTEAFF. The CDR3 DNA is TGTGCCAGCAGCTTAAGACAGGGGAACACTGAAGCTTTCTTT.

This chain joins TRBV30 and TRBJ1-3, with unresolved D. This CDR3 region has 11 residues. The V and J ends lost 3 bases and 4 bases respectively, with 4 bases between them. CDR1 GTSNPN and CDR2 SVGIG come from the germline V gene (reference sequence). The CDR3 sequence: CAWSPGNTIYF. CDR3 coding DNA: TGTGCCTGGAGCCCGGGAAACACCATATATTTT.

J is TRBJ2-5 and V is TRBV4-1, with TRBD1 matching over 12 bases. This CDR3 spans 17 amino acids. Germline values: CDR1 MGHRA, CDR2 YSYEKL. V lost 4 bases to trimming and J lost 6 bases; unmatched junction nucleotides: 12. For the CDR3, the DNA is TGCGCCAGCAGCCCCCGAGGGGGACAGGGGGCGGAAAAGACCCAGTACTTC. Protein sequence: CASSPRGGQGAEKTQYF.

The rearrangement links TRBV30 to TRBJ1-3; no reliable D call. The CDR3 has 15 residues. Trimming took off 0 bases at V and 1 base at J, with 10 bases between the two ends. The germline V gene encodes CDR1 GTSNPN and CDR2 SVGIG (reference sequence). CDR3 nucleotides: TGTGCCTGGAGTGTGCCTCGAGGGTCTGGAAACACCATATATTTT. It translates to CAWSVPRGSGNTIYF.

The chain uses TRBV7-7 and TRBJ1-6, with D hard to call. Germline V gene lookup returns CDR1 SSHAT and CDR2 FNYEAQ (reference sequence). CDR3 length equals 13 residues. The V and J ends lost 5 bases and 8 bases respectively, with 10 bases between them. The CDR3 loop reads CASSMPLDSPLHF. CDR3 DNA sequence: TGTGCCAGCAGCATGCCTCTGGATTCACCCCTCCACTTT.

V gene TRBV15 combines with J gene TRBJ2-1, with D unresolved. From germline, CDR1 is LNHNV and CDR2 YYDKDF (reference sequence). The ends were cut back, 0 bases at V and 5 bases at J, with 14 bases in the middle. This CDR3 region has 16 residues. CDR3 amino acids: CATSRDRAGPHNEQFF. The CDR3 nucleotides read TGTGCCACCAGCAGAGATCGCGCAGGTCCCCACAATGAGCAGTTCTTC.

The chain uses TRBV7-3 and TRBJ2-7, with 7 nucleotides matching TRBD2. The J segment lost 4 bases and the V segment lost 2 bases, leaving 5 bases of the junction unmatched. The CDR3 runs 14 residues. CDR1 is SGHTA, CDR2 FQGTGA, per germline. Here the CDR3 reads CASSLGPAGYEQYF. The CDR3, as DNA: TGTGCCAGCAGCTTAGGCCCAGCGGGGTACGAGCAGTACTTC.

The sample holds one count of this clone. CDR3 bases: TGTGCCAGCAGCGAAACTATTAATTTGGGGGAGACCCAGTACTTC. It encodes CASSETINLGETQYF. V and J are TRBV6-5 and TRBJ2-5; D not certain. Deletions cut 6 bases from V and 5 bases from J, with 19 bases between. The CDR3 is made up of 15 amino acids. Germline V gene sequence: CDR1 MNHEY, CDR2 SVGAGI.

The chain carries TRBV30 and TRBJ1-2, with 11 bases fitting TRBD1. The V and J ends lost 1 base and 11 bases, in that order; junction bases with no gene match: 3. The CDR3 loop spans 12 amino acids. Germline assignment: CDR1 GTSNPN and CDR2 SVGIG (reference sequence). CDR3 protein: CAWSDGTGGYTF. The CDR3 coding sequence is TGTGCCTGGAGTGACGGGACAGGGGGGTACACCTTC.

The chain links TRBV29-1 to TRBJ2-7; 7 positions match TRBD1. The CDR3 spans 13 residues. Germline assignment: CDR1 SQVTM and CDR2 ANQGSEA. The junction had 3 bases not matched to a gene; V was cut back by 4 bases and J by 0 bases. The CDR3 sequence is CSVVGQHSYEQYF. The DNA for the CDR3 is TGCAGCGTTGTGGGACAGCACTCCTACGAGCAGTACTTC.

J is TRBJ2-5 and V is TRBV7-8; D is perhaps TRBD1 or TRBD2 (7 bases each). Germline loops: CDR1 SGHVS, CDR2 FQNEAQ. The V and J ends lost 7 bases and 4 bases respectively, with 25 bases between them. CDR3 length: 17 residues. The CDR3 loop reads CASTQLTQGRGGETQYF. As DNA, the CDR3 is TGTGCCAGCACCCAACTCACTCAGGGCAGGGGGGGAGAGACCCAGTACTTC.

This chain joins TRBV7-6 and TRBJ2-3; D is ambiguous. Germline lookup yields CDR1 SGHVS and CDR2 FNYEAQ. Trimming cost V 1 base and J 1 base, with 6 bases left between them. The CDR3 covers 14 residues. Here the CDR3 reads CASSLVSGTDTQYF. The CDR3 region has the DNA TGTGCCAGCAGCTTAGTATCTGGCACAGATACGCAGTATTTT.

The chain couples TRBV27 to TRBJ2-7, with 8 bases aligning to TRBD2. With 5 bases clipped from V and 10 bases from J, the junction kept 7 bases outside the gene matches. Germline CDR1 reads MNHEY; CDR2 reads SMNVEV (reference sequence). The CDR3 extends over 12 amino acids. The CDR3 nucleotides read TGTGCCAGCAGTCGCGGGGGGCGCAGACAGTACTTC. Its translation is CASSRGGRRQYF.

The V call is TRBV27, the J call TRBJ2-5; possible D gene TRBD2, 7 bases. The DNA end is more similar to TRBJ2-7, so the J call may be wrong. Germline assignment: CDR1 MNHEY and CDR2 SMNVEV (reference sequence). The CDR3 is 14 amino acids. CDR3 amino acids: CASSFGGRNYEQYF. CDR3 sequence (DNA): TGTGCCAGCAGTTTCGGGGGGCGCAACTACGAGCAGTACTTC.

V and J are TRBV13 and TRBJ1-1, with D possibly TRBD1 on 5 matching bases. This CDR3 region has 15 residues. The V gene lost 1 base and the J gene lost 0 bases, with 9 bases spanning the gap. Germline V gene sequence: CDR1 PRHDT, CDR2 FYEKMQ (reference sequence). CDR3 in amino acids: CASSLVGRMNTEAFF. The CDR3 DNA is TGTGCCAGCAGCTTAGTGGGACGTATGAACACTGAAGCTTTCTTT.